This T cell receptor (beta chain) was profiled in a study of preoperative IRX-2 immunotherapy in early breast cancer (dated by TCRdb to between 2019 and 2020). This clone has a single count. Its antigen has not been determined. There are no base qualities to consult, and no much larger clone falls within one base. Cut back by 5 bases and 6 bases, the V and J ends lie 19 bases apart. Its CDR3 holds 15 amino acids, cysteine through phenylalanine. Only the CDR3 DNA is retained, 45 bases long and in frame from the first base. CDR1 MNHEY and CDR2 SVGAGI are derived from the germline V gene. Interpreted using the paper, the treatment or condition label stands for: preoperative locoregional IRX-2 cytokine immunotherapy. The samples were obtained from a phase Ib study that tested preoperative, locoregional IRX-2 cytokine immunotherapy meant to prime immune responses. The donors were early-stage breast cancer patients who were given IRX-2 prior to surgery.

Receptor amplification or capture employed the immunoSEQ multiplex PCR assay. TCRdb provides this immuneACCESS table in a form limited to in-frame rearrangements. Some clones are lacking; in checked studies, under half of them reflect an unresolved V gene, and why the rest are absent is not known. The sample contains around 22,000 clones, roughly 90% of them found a single time. 28% of the sample is in the top ten clones. The clonotype was recovered from a human donor with breast cancer. The chain is assembled from TRBV6-5 and TRBJ1-1, with the D gene uncertain. Source: tumor tissue, taken after IRX-2 immunotherapy. The sequenced DNA: TGTGCCAGCAGTACCGGGATCCGCAACTTGCCTGAAGCTTTCTTT. The resulting protein is CASSTGIRNLPEAFF.